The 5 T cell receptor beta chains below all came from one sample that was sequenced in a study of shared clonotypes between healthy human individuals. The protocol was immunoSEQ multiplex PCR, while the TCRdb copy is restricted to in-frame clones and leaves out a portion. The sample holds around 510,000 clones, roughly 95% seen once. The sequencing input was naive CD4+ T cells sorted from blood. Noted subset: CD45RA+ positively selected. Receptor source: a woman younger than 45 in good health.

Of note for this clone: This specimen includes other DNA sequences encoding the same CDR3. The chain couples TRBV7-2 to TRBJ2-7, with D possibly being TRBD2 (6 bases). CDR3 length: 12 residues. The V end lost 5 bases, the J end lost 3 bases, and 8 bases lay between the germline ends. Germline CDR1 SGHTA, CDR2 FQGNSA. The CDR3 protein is CASSPGGYEQYF. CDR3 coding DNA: TGTGCCAGCAGCCCCGGGGGCTACGAGCAGTACTTC.

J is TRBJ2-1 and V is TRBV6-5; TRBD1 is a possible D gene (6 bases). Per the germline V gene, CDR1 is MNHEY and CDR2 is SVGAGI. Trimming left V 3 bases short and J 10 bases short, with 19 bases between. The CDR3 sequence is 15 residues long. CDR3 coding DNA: TGTGCCAGCAGTTATCAGGGGAAGGTAAGGGGCGAGCAGTTCTTC. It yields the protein CASSYQGKVRGEQFF.

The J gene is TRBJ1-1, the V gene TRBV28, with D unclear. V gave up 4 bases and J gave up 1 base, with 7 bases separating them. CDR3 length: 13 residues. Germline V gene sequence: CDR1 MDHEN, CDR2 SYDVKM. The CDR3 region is CASSSGRNTEAFF. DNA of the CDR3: TGTGCCAGCAGTTCCGGACGGAACACTGAAGCTTTCTTT.

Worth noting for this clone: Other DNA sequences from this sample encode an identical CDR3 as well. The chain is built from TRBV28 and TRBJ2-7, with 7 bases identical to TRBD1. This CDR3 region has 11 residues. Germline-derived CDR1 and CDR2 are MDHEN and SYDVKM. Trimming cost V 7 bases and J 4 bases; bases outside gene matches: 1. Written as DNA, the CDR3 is TGTGCCAGCACACAGGGGTACGAGCAGTACTTC. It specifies CASTQGYEQYF.

The DNA for the CDR3 is TGTGCCAGCTCACCGCCGGGGACAGACCCATACTATGGCTACACCTTC. Encoded protein: CASSPPGTDPYYGYTF. V usage is TRBV18 and J usage is TRBJ1-2; TRBD1 aligns across 7 bases. V gave up 3 bases and J gave up 3 bases; unmatched junction bases: 10. This CDR3 region has 16 residues. Per the germline V gene, CDR1 is KGHSH and CDR2 is LQKENI.